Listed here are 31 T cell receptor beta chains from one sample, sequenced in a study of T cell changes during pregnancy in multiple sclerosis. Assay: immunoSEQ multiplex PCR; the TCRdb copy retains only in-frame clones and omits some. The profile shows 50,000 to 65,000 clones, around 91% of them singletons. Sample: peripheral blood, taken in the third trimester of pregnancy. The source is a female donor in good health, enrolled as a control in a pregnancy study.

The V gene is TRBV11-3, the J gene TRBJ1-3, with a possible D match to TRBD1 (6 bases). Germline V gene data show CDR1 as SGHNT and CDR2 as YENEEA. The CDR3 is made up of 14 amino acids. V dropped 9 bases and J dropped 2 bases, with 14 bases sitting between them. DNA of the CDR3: TGTGCCAGTGAGACAGGCGGGCCTGGAAACACCATATATTTT. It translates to CASETGGPGNTIYF.

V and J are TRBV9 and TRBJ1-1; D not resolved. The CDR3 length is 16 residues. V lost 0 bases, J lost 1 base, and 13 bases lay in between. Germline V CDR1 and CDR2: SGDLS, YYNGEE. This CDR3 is CASSVVPALRNTEAFF. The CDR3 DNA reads TGTGCCAGCAGCGTAGTCCCCGCCCTGAGGAACACTGAAGCTTTCTTT. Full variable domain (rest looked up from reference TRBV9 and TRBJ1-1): DSGVTQTPKHLITATGQRVTLRCSPRSGDLSVYWYQQSLDQGLQFLIQYYNGEERAKGNILERFSAQQFPDLHSELNLSSLELGDSALYFCASSVVPALRNTEAFFGQGTRLTVV.

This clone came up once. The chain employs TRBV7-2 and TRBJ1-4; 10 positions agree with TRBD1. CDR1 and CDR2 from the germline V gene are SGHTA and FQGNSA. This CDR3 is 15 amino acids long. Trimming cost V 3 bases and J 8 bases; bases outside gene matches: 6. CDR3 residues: CASSFTGTGAEKLFF. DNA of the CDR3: TGTGCCAGCAGCTTTACCGGGACAGGGGCCGAAAAACTGTTTTTT. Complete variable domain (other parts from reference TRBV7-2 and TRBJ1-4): GAGVSQSPSNKVTEKGKDVELRCDPISGHTALYWYRQSLGQGLEFLIYFQGNSAPDKSGLPSDRFSAERTGGSVSTLTIQRTQQEDSAVYLCASSFTGTGAEKLFFGSGTQLSVL.

In DNA form, the CDR3 reads TGTGCCAGCGGAAGGGGTAATGAGCAGTTCTTC. The encoded protein is CASGRGNEQFF. The V and J genes are TRBV6-5 and TRBJ2-1; possibly TRBD1 for D (5 bases). CDR1 MNHEY and CDR2 SVGAGI come from the germline V gene. The CDR3 has 11 amino acids. Trimming cost V 8 bases and J 7 bases, with 9 bases left between them.

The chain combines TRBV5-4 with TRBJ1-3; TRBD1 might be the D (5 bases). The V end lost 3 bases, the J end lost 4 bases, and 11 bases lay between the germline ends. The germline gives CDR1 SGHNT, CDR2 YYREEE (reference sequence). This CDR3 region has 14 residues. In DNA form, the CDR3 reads TGTGCCAGCAGCTATGACAGCGCGGGAAACACCATATATTTT. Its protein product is CASSYDSAGNTIYF. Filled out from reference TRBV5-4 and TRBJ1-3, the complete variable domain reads ETGVTQSPTHLIKTRGQQVTLRCSSQSGHNTVSWYQQALGQGPQFIFQYYREEENGRGNFPPRFSGLQFPNYSSELNVNALELDDSALYLCASSYDSAGNTIYFGEGSWLTVV.

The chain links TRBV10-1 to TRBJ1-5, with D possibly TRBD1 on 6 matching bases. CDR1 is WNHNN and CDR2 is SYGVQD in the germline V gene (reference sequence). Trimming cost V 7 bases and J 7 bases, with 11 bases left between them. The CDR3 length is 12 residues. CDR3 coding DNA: TGCGCCAGCAACAGGGTAGTACAGCCCCAGCATTTT. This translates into CASNRVVQPQHF.

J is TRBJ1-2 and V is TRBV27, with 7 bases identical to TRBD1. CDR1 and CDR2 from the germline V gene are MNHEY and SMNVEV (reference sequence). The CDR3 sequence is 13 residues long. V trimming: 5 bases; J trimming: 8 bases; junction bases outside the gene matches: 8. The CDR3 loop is CASSKQGVYGYTF. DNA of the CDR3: TGTGCCAGCAGTAAGCAGGGGGTTTACGGCTACACCTTC.

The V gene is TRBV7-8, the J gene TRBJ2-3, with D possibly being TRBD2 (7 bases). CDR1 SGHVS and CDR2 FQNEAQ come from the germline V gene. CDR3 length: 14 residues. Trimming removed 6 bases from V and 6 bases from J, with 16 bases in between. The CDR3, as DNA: TGTGCCAGCAGGGTAGGGGGGGGGACCGATACGCAGTATTTT. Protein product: CASRVGGGTDTQYF.

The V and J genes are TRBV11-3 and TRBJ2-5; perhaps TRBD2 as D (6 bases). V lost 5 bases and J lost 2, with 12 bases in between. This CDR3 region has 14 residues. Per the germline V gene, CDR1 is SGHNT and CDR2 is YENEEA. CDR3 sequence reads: CASSLERAQETQYF. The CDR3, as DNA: TGTGCCAGCAGCCTCGAGCGGGCTCAAGAGACCCAGTACTTC.

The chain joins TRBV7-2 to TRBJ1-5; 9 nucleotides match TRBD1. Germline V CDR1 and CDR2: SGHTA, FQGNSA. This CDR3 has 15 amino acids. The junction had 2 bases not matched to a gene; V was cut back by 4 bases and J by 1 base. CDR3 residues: CASSWGQGSNQPQHF. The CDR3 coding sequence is TGTGCCAGCAGCTGGGGACAGGGCAGCAATCAGCCCCAGCATTTT.

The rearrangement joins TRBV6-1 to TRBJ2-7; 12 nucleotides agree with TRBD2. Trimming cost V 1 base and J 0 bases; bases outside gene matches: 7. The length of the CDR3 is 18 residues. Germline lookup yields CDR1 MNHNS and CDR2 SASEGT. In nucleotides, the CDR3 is TGTGCCAGCAGTGAAGGGCCCCCGACTAGCGGGAGCTCCTACGAGCAGTACTTC. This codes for CASSEGPPTSGSSYEQYF.

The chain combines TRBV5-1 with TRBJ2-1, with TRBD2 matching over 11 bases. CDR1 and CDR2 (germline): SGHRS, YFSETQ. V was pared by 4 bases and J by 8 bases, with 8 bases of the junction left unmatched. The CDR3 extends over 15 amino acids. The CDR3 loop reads CASSTRTSGRHEQFF. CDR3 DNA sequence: TGCGCCAGCAGCACCCGGACTAGCGGGCGACATGAGCAGTTCTTC.

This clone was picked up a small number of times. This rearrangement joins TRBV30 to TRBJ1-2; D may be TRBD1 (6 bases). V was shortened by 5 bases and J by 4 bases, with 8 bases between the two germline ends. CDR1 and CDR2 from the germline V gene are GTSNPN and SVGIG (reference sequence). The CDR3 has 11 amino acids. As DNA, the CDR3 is TGTGCCTGGTCCAGGGGCTATGGCTACACCTTC. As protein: CAWSRGYGYTF. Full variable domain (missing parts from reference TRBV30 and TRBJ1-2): SQTIHQWPATLVQPVGSPLSLECTVEGTSNPNLYWYRQAAGRGLQLLFYSVGIGQISSEVPQNLSASRPQDRQFILSSKKLLLSDSGFYLCAWSRGYGYTFGSGTRLTVV.

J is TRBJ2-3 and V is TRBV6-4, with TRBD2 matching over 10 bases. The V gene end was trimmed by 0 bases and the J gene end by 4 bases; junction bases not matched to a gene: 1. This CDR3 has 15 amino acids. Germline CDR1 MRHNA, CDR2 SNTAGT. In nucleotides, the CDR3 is TGTGCCAGCAGTGACTCAGCGGGAGGGCCAGATACGCAGTATTTT. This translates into CASSDSAGGPDTQYF.

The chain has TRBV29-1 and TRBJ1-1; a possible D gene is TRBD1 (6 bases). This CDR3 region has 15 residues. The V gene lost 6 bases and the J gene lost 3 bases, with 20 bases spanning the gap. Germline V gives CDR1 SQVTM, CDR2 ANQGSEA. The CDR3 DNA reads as TGCAGCGTGGCCCCAGGGGAGAGGTGGGACACTGAAGCTTTCTTT. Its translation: CSVAPGERWDTEAFF.

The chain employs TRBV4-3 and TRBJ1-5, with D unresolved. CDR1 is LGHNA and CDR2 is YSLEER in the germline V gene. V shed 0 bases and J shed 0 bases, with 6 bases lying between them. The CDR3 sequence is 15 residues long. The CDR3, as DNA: TGCGCCAGCAGCCAAGATTTCAATAGCAATCAGCCCCAGCATTTT. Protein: CASSQDFNSNQPQHF.

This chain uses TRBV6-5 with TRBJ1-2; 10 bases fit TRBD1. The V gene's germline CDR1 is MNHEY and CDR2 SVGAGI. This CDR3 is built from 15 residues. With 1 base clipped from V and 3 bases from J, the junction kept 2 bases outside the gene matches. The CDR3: CASSYLGTGDYGYTF. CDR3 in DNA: TGTGCCAGCAGTTACTTGGGGACAGGGGACTATGGCTACACCTTC.

The CDR3 sequence is CASSITGSVTEAFF. CDR3 in DNA: TGTGCCAGTAGTATAACAGGGAGTGTTACTGAAGCTTTCTTT. J is TRBJ1-1 and V is TRBV19, with D possibly TRBD1 on 6 matching bases. V lost 2 bases, J lost 5 bases, and 12 bases lay in between. Germline CDR1 reads LNHDA; CDR2 reads SQIVND (reference sequence). The CDR3 totals 14 residues.

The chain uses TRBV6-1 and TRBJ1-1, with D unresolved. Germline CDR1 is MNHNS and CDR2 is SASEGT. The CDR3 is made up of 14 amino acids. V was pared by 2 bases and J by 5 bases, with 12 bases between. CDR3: CASSELEGKTEAFF. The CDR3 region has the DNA TGTGCCAGCAGTGAACTCGAGGGAAAGACTGAAGCTTTCTTT.

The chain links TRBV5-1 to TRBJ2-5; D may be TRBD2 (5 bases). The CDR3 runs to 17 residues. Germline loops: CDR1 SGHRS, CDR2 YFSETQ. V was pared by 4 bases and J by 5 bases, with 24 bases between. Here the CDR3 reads CASSLPGGRAGGETQYF. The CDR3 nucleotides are TGCGCCAGCAGCCTACCGGGTGGGCGGGCCGGCGGTGAGACCCAGTACTTC.

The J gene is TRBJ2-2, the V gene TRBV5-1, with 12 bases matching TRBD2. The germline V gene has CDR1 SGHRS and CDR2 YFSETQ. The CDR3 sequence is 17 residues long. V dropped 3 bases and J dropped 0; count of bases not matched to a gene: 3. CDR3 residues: CASSYLAGGSNTGELFF. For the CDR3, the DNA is TGCGCCAGCAGCTATCTAGCGGGAGGGTCGAACACCGGGGAGCTGTTTTTT.

This CDR3 reads CASSQPNGELFF. DNA for the CDR3: TGCGCCAGCAGCCAACCAAACGGGGAGCTGTTTTTT. The chain carries TRBV4-3 and TRBJ2-2; no clear D. The CDR3 contains 12 residues. V dropped 2 bases and J dropped 7 bases, with 5 bases sitting between them. Germline values: CDR1 LGHNA, CDR2 YSLEER.

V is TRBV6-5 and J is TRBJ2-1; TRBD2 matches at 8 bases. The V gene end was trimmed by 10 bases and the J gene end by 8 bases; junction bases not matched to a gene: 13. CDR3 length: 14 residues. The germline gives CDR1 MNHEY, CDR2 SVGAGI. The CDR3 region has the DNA TGTGCCACCACCGGACTAGCCAAGGGGGATGAGCAGTTCTTC. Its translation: CATTGLAKGDEQFF.

CDR3 bases: TGTGCCTGGAGTGAGGGGACACGAAATCAGCCCCAGCATTTT. It translates to CAWSEGTRNQPQHF. The chain employs TRBV30 and TRBJ1-5, with D possibly being TRBD1 (6 bases). The CDR3 covers 14 residues. Germline lookup yields CDR1 GTSNPN and CDR2 SVGIG (reference sequence). The germline V and J ends were trimmed by 1 base and 4 bases, with 11 bases remaining between them.

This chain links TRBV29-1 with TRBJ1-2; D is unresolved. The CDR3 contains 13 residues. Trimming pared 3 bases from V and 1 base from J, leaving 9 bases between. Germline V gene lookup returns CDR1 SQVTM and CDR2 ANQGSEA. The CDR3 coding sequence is TGCAGCGTTGAGGGGAGTTATAACTATGGCTACACCTTC. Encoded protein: CSVEGSYNYGYTF.

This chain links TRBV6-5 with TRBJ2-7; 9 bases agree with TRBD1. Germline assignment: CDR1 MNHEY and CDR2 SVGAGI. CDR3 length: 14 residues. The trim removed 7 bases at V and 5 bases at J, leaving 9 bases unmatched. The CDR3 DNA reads TGTGCCAGCACAGCCGACAGGGGGTTGAACGAGCAGTACTTC. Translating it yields CASTADRGLNEQYF.

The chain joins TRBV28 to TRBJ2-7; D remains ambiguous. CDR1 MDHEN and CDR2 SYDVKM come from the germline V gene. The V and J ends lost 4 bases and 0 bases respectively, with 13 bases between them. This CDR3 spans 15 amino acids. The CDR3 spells CASSSIDKSSYEQYF. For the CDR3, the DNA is TGTGCCAGCAGTTCCATCGACAAGAGCTCCTACGAGCAGTACTTC.

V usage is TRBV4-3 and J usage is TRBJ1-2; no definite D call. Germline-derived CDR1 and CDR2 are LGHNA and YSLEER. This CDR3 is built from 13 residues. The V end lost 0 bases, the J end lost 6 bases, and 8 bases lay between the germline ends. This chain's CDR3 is CASSQDMADGYTF. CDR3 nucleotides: TGCGCCAGCAGCCAAGATATGGCGGATGGCTACACCTTC.

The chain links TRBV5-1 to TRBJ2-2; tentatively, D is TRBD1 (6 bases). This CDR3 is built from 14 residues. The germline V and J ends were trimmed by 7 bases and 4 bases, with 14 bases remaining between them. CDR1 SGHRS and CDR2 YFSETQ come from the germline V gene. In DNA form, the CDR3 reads TGCGCCAGCTCACAGGGTCGTGGCACCGGGGAGCTGTTTTTT. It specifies CASSQGRGTGELFF.

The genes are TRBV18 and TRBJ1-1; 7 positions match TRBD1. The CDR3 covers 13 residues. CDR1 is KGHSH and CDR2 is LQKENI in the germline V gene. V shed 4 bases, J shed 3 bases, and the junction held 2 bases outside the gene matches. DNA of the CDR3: TGTGCCAGCTCACAGGGGGCCGACACTGAAGCTTTCTTT. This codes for CASSQGADTEAFF.

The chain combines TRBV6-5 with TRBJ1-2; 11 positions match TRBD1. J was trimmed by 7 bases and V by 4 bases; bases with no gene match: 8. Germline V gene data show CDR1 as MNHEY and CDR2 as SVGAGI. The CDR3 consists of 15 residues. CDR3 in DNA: TGTGCCAGCAGTTCTACCGGGACAGGGGGTGGTGGCTACACCTTC. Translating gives CASSSTGTGGGGYTF.